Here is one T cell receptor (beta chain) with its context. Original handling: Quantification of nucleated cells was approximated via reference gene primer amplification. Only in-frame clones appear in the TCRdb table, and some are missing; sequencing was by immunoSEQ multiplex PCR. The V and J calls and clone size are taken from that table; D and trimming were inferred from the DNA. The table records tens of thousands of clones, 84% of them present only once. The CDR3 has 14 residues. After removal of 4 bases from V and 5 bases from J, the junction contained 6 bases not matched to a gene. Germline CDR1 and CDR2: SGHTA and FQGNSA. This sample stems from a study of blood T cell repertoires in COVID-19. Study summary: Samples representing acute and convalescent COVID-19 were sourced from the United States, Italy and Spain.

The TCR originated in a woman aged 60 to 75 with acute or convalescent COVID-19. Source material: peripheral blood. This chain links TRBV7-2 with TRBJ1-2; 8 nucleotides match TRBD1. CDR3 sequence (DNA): TGTGCCAGCAGCTCAATGGGACAGGCATATGGCTACACCTTC. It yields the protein CASSSMGQAYGYTF.